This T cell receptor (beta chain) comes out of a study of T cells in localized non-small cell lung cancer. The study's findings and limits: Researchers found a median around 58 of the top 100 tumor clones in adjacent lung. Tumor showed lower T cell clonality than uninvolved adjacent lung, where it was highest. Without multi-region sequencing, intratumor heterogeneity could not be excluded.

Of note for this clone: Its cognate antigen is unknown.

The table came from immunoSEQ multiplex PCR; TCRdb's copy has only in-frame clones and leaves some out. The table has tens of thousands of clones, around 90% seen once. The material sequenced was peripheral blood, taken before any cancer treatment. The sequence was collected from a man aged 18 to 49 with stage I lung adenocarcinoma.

In DNA, the CDR3 is TGTGCCAGCTCAGTCTCCGGGACAGGGGCAACAGATACGCAGTATTTT. It yields the protein CASSVSGTGATDTQYF. The rearrangement joins TRBV18 to TRBJ2-3, with 10 positions matching TRBD1. V gave up 5 bases and J gave up 3 bases; unmatched junction bases: 8. Per the germline V gene, CDR1 is KGHSH and CDR2 is LQKENI. This CDR3 spans 16 amino acids.